A single sample gave rise to the 26 T cell receptor beta chains below, sequenced in a study of blood T cell repertoires in COVID-19 (dated by TCRdb to 2020 to 2022). Library creation used the immunoSEQ multiplex PCR assay. Imported from immuneACCESS, the table was reduced by TCRdb to in-frame sequences with V and J called. These copies leave out some clones; in studies compared against another copy, an unresolved V gene accounts for under half, and the cause of the remainder is not known. In all, the sample holds approximately 400,000 clones, and just over 90% of those were seen once. The top ten clones comprise 0.8% to 0.9% of the sample. The sample taken for sequencing was PBMCs or T cells enriched from blood (not recorded which). Source of these receptors: a woman aged 40 to 50 who had been exposed to COVID-19.

The CDR3: CASSPGSRGNQPQHF. The CDR3 DNA sequence: TGTGCCAGCAGTCCGGGGTCGAGGGGCAATCAGCCCCAGCATTTT. V usage is TRBV6-5 and J usage is TRBJ1-5; the D is unclear. Germline loops: CDR1 MNHEY, CDR2 SVGAGI. The V end was cut by 5 bases, the J end by 2 bases, with 13 bases between. The CDR3 covers 15 residues.

The rearrangement links TRBV27 to TRBJ1-1; D unresolved. V lost 0 bases, J lost 1 base, and 12 bases lay in between. The CDR3 consists of 16 residues. The germline gives CDR1 MNHEY, CDR2 SMNVEV (reference sequence). The CDR3 spells CASSLSGGGPNTEAFF. In DNA form, the CDR3 reads TGTGCCAGCAGTTTATCGGGAGGAGGACCGAACACTGAAGCTTTCTTT.

The chain couples TRBV7-2 to TRBJ2-3, with D tentatively TRBD1 (6 bases). CDR1 and CDR2 from the germline V gene are SGHTA and FQGNSA. There are 14 residues in the CDR3. The germline V and J ends were trimmed by 4 bases and 7 bases, with 15 bases remaining between them. The chain's CDR3 is CASSWGPTGYTQYF. The DNA for the CDR3 is TGTGCCAGCAGCTGGGGACCGACAGGATATACGCAGTATTTT.

The V gene is TRBV4-3, the J gene TRBJ1-2; the match to TRBD1 covers 8 bases. Germline loops: CDR1 LGHNA, CDR2 YSLEER. V lost 0 bases to trimming and J lost 7 bases; unmatched junction nucleotides: 10. This CDR3 region has 16 residues. This chain's CDR3 is CASSQDSGGVIRGYTF. DNA for the CDR3: TGCGCCAGCAGCCAAGATTCAGGGGGCGTTATCCGTGGCTACACCTTC.

This clone was counted once. The chain combines TRBV2 with TRBJ1-2; TRBD1 is a possible D gene (5 bases). CDR1 SNHLY and CDR2 FYNNEI come from the germline V gene. The CDR3 extends over 12 amino acids. V was pared by 8 bases and J by 6 bases, with 13 bases between. The CDR3 protein is CASEGREDGYTF. The CDR3 nucleotides read TGTGCCAGCGAGGGCAGGGAGGATGGCTACACCTTC.

This chain joins TRBV18 and TRBJ1-1; TRBD1 agrees at 7 bases. V dropped 4 bases and J dropped 6; count of bases not matched to a gene: 5. The CDR3 totals 13 residues. Per the germline V gene, CDR1 is KGHSH and CDR2 is LQKENI. The CDR3 sequence is CASSHDREAEAFF. The CDR3 DNA sequence: TGTGCCAGCTCACATGACAGGGAAGCTGAAGCTTTCTTT.

The chain couples TRBV2 to TRBJ2-7; D is unresolved. The CDR3 loop spans 13 amino acids. Germline CDR1 is SNHLY and CDR2 is FYNNEI. Trimming shortened V by 3 bases and J by 3 bases, and 9 bases separated the two germline ends. CDR3 protein: CASSELRSYEQYF. The CDR3 coding sequence is TGTGCCAGCAGTGAGCTCCGGAGCTACGAGCAGTACTTC. Looking up the rest from reference TRBV2 and TRBJ2-7 gives the full variable domain: EPEVTQTPSHQVTQMGQEVILRCVPISNHLYFYWYRQILGQKVEFLVSFYNNEISEKSEIFDDQFSVERPDGSNFTLKIRSTKLEDSAMYFCASSELRSYEQYFGPGTRLTVT.

As for this clone: One junction end does not reproduce the germline sequence, and a read error may be involved. The chain links TRBV7-9 to TRBJ2-1; possibly TRBD1 for D (6 bases). CDR1 and CDR2 from the germline V gene are SEHNR and FQNEAQ (reference sequence). The CDR3 consists of 16 residues. CDR3 nucleotide sequence: TGTGCCACCAGCCGGGACACAGGCTACTCCTACAATGAGCAGTTCTTC. The encoded protein is CATSRDTGYSYNEQFF. Drawing the rest from reference TRBV7-9 and TRBJ2-1, the complete variable domain is DTGVSQNPRHKITKRGQNVTFRCDPISEHNRLYWYRQTLGQGPEFLTYFQNEAQLEKSRLLSDRFSAERPKGSFSTLEIQRTEQGDSAMYLCATSRDTGYSYNEQFFGPGTRLTVL.

The gene calls are TRBV11-3 and TRBJ1-1; tentatively, D is TRBD1 (5 bases). The CDR3 has 14 residues. V was pared by 1 base and J by 4 bases, with 10 bases between. Germline values: CDR1 SGHNT, CDR2 YENEEA. CDR3 amino acids: CASSLGGVTTEAFF. The CDR3 DNA reads as TGTGCCAGCAGCTTAGGGGGGGTTACCACTGAAGCTTTCTTT. The full variable domain, completed using reference TRBV11-3 and TRBJ1-1, is EAGVVQSPRYKIIEKKQPVAFWCNPISGHNTLYWYLQNLGQGPELLIRYENEEAVDDSQLPKDRFSAERLKGVDSTLKIQPAELGDSAVYLCASSLGGVTTEAFFGQGTRLTVV.

This sequence joins TRBV6-2 or TRBV6-3 and TRBJ1-2; 7 nucleotides agree with TRBD1. Per the germline V gene, CDR1 is MNHEY and CDR2 is SVGEGT. V was pared by 5 bases and J by 6 bases, with 12 bases of the junction left unmatched. This CDR3 comprises 15 residues. The CDR3 DNA reads as TGTGCCAGCAGTCCCGCCTGGACAGGTGGGGATGGCTACACCTTC. It encodes CASSPAWTGGDGYTF.

The count of this clone is one. The J gene is TRBJ2-7, the V gene TRBV18; 14 positions agree with TRBD2. This CDR3 region has 16 residues. The V gene end was trimmed by 1 base and the J gene end by 5 bases; junction bases not matched to a gene: 4. Per germline, CDR1 KGHSH and CDR2 LQKENI. Here the CDR3 DNA reads TGTGCCAGCTCACCACGCGGACTAGCGGGGGGCCACGAGCAGTACTTC. It specifies CASSPRGLAGGHEQYF.

The chain recombines TRBV7-2 with TRBJ2-7; D might be TRBD1 (6 bases). Between the trimmed V and J ends, which lost 2 bases and 4 bases, there was a span of 24 bases. Germline CDR1 is SGHTA and CDR2 is FQGNSA. CDR3 length equals 18 residues. The CDR3 coding sequence is TGTGCCAGCAGCTTACGAGGGGGTATCGGGACCTCAGCTTACGAGCAGTACTTC. Amino acid sequence: CASSLRGGIGTSAYEQYF.

The V and J genes are TRBV7-6 and TRBJ1-5, with TRBD1 matching 7 bases. CDR1 SGHVS and CDR2 FNYEAQ come from the germline V gene. With V trimmed by 1 base and J by 5 bases, 5 bases remained unmatched. This CDR3 has 15 residues. CDR3 protein: CASSLGRGRDQPQHF. The CDR3 DNA reads as TGTGCCAGCAGCTTAGGAAGGGGGCGAGATCAGCCCCAGCATTTT.

The chain uses TRBV10-3 and TRBJ1-1, with a tentative D call TRBD1 (6 bases). The CDR3 sequence is 13 residues long. Germline V gene lookup returns CDR1 ENHRY and CDR2 SYGVKD. Trimming took 11 bases from V and 2 from J, leaving 15 bases between them. The CDR3 DNA reads TGTGCCTCGAAACAGGGATCCAACACTGAAGCTTTCTTT. It yields the protein CASKQGSNTEAFF.

This clone came up once. The rearrangement links TRBV27 to TRBJ2-7, with D tentatively TRBD1 (6 bases). This CDR3 is built from 12 residues. Trimming took 9 bases from V and 4 from J, leaving 13 bases between them. Germline V gives CDR1 MNHEY, CDR2 SMNVEV (reference sequence). CDR3 amino acids: CASTDRKYEQYF. The CDR3 DNA sequence: TGTGCCAGTACGGACAGAAAGTACGAGCAGTACTTC.

This rearrangement joins TRBV27 to TRBJ2-1, with D tentatively TRBD1 (5 bases). V lost 4 bases, J lost 0 bases, and 10 bases lay in between. The CDR3 length is 15 residues. Per the germline V gene, CDR1 is MNHEY and CDR2 is SMNVEV (reference sequence). CDR3 amino acids: CASSSRDSSYNEQFF. The CDR3 DNA reads TGTGCCAGCAGTTCCAGGGATTCCTCCTACAATGAGCAGTTCTTC.

The rearrangement links TRBV7-2 to TRBJ1-1; the match to TRBD1 covers 11 bases. Unmatched junction bases numbered 8, after V lost 5 bases and J lost 6 bases. Per the germline V gene, CDR1 is SGHTA and CDR2 is FQGNSA. The CDR3 length is 15 residues. CDR3 protein: CASSPLGQGAAEAFF. The DNA for the CDR3 is TGTGCCAGCAGCCCCCTTGGACAGGGGGCGGCTGAAGCTTTCTTT.

The rearrangement uses TRBV27 and TRBJ2-3, with 7 nucleotides matching TRBD2. This CDR3 region has 17 residues. V was pared by 2 bases and J by 5 bases, with 13 bases of the junction left unmatched. Per germline, CDR1 MNHEY and CDR2 SMNVEV (reference sequence). The CDR3 sequence is CASSLVGRGGGKDTQYF. The DNA for the CDR3 is TGTGCCAGCAGTTTAGTGGGCCGTGGGGGGGGAAAAGATACGCAGTATTTT.

The rearrangement links TRBV7-9 to TRBJ1-1; D not certain. Germline V gives CDR1 SEHNR, CDR2 FQNEAQ (reference sequence). The V end lost 1 base, the J end lost 9 bases, and 15 bases lay between the germline ends. The CDR3 consists of 14 residues. The CDR3 is CASSLGSVGLQAFF. CDR3 nucleotides: TGTGCCAGCAGCTTAGGATCGGTGGGCCTCCAAGCTTTCTTT.

The chain uses TRBV5-6 and TRBJ1-4, with D perhaps TRBD1 (5 bases). Per germline, CDR1 SGHDT and CDR2 YYEEEE. Trimming shortened V by 4 bases and J by 4 bases, and 14 bases separated the two germline ends. The CDR3 covers 15 residues. In nucleotides, the CDR3 is TGTGCCAGCAGCCGGGGGACCGATCATAATGAAAAACTGTTTTTT. The encoded protein is CASSRGTDHNEKLFF.

The chain recombines TRBV4-3 with TRBJ1-1, with D possibly TRBD1 on 6 matching bases. V was shortened by 0 bases and J by 1 base, with 15 bases between the two germline ends. CDR1 is LGHNA and CDR2 is YSLEER in the germline V gene. The CDR3 consists of 17 residues. CDR3 sequence (DNA): TGCGCCAGCAGCCAAGAAATCTCCGGGACACAGAACACTGAAGCTTTCTTT. The encoded protein is CASSQEISGTQNTEAFF.

This chain connects TRBV4-1 to TRBJ2-1; 9 nucleotides match TRBD1. CDR3 length: 14 residues. Germline V gives CDR1 MGHRA, CDR2 YSYEKL. Trimming removed 0 bases from V and 8 bases from J; junction bases left unmatched: 2. The CDR3 region is CASSQEDRGDEQFF. CDR3 in DNA: TGCGCCAGCAGCCAAGAGGACAGGGGCGATGAGCAGTTCTTC.

This chain connects TRBV19 to TRBJ1-1; weak D call: TRBD1 (6 bases). Trimming removed 4 bases at V and 5 bases at J, with 17 bases between. Germline values: CDR1 LNHDA, CDR2 SQIVND (reference sequence). The CDR3 has 15 amino acids. The CDR3 DNA is TGTGCCAGTAGTACCCCCCGGCAGGGGCGAACTGAAGCTTTCTTT. Translated: CASSTPRQGRTEAFF.

The rearrangement links TRBV6-5 to TRBJ1-1; D possibly corresponds to TRBD1 (5 bases). Trimming removed 2 bases from V and 4 bases from J, with 17 bases in between. This CDR3 spans 16 amino acids. Germline CDR1 reads MNHEY; CDR2 reads SVGAGI. Here the CDR3 reads CASSYHPQGRVTEAFF. The CDR3 DNA reads TGTGCCAGCAGTTACCACCCCCAGGGCAGGGTCACTGAAGCTTTCTTT.

The V gene is TRBV7-9, the J gene TRBJ2-1, with D tentatively TRBD1 (6 bases). CDR1 and CDR2 (germline): SEHNR, FQNEAQ (reference sequence). The V gene lost 7 bases and the J gene lost 8 bases, with 12 bases spanning the gap. The CDR3 length is 12 residues. The CDR3 DNA reads as TGTGCCAGCACCATTGGACAGCATGAGCAGTTCTTC. Protein: CASTIGQHEQFF.

This sequence joins TRBV3-1 (or the pseudogene TRBV3-2) and TRBJ1-2; D gene ambiguous. The CDR3 consists of 14 residues. In germline, CDR1 is LGHDT, CDR2 YNNKEL (reference sequence). V was trimmed by 1 base and J by 8 bases, leaving 14 bases between them. CDR3 coding DNA: TGTGCCAGCAGCCAAGGACTCAAGGCGAGGGGCTACACCTTC. This encodes CASSQGLKARGYTF.